The next 24 T cell receptor beta chains were all read from a single sample in a study of T cells in Graves' hyperthyroidism and ophthalmopathy. RNA transcripts yielded amplified TCR beta CDR3 regions. Carried out on the TCR CDR3, a first-round RT-PCR used the HTBI primer set. TCRdb re-called the multiplex PCR reads through MiXCR, storing one row per CDR3 protein. This repertoire shows over 500,000 distinct CDR3 sequences, around 16% found once; its top ten account for roughly 29%. Material: blood. The receptors derive from a woman in her twenties or thirties with Graves' ophthalmopathy.

The count of this clonotype is one. The CDR3 region is CASSTRQVGGNEQFF. Written as DNA, the CDR3 is TGTGCCAGTAGTACCCGACAGGTGGGGGGCAATGAGCAGTTCTTC. The chain employs TRBV27 and TRBJ2-1; perhaps D is TRBD1 or TRBD2 (6 bases each). The CDR3 length is 15 residues. The V gene's germline CDR1 is MNHEY and CDR2 SMNVEV (reference sequence). The germline V and J ends were trimmed by 9 bases and 6 bases, with 21 bases remaining between them.

J is TRBJ2-7 and V is TRBV20-1; D possibly corresponds to TRBD1 (5 bases). Trimming removed 6 bases from V and 4 bases from J, with 16 bases in between. This CDR3 region has 13 residues. Germline V gene sequence: CDR1 DFQATT, CDR2 SNEGSKA (reference sequence). The CDR3 loop is CSASTGQGYEQYF. The CDR3, as DNA: TGCAGTGCCAGTACTGGGCAGGGATACGAGCAGTACTTC.

In its sample, this clonotype was seen many times. The chain's CDR3 is CASSLYGLQGVTGELFF. The CDR3 DNA follows: TGTGCCAGCAGTTTGTATGGGCTACAGGGTGTCACCGGGGAGCTGTTTTTT. The J gene is TRBJ2-2, the V gene TRBV28, with a weak D call TRBD1 (6 bases). In germline, CDR1 is MDHEN, CDR2 SYDVKM. The CDR3 is made up of 17 amino acids. V gave up 3 bases and J gave up 4 bases, with 18 bases separating them.

V is TRBV27 and J is TRBJ1-2, with TRBD1 as a possible D gene (6 bases). Per the germline V gene, CDR1 is MNHEY and CDR2 is SMNVEV (reference sequence). The CDR3 has 15 amino acids. The germline V and J ends were trimmed by 3 bases and 4 bases, with 15 bases remaining between them. The DNA for the CDR3 is TGTGCCAGCAGTTTTTTATCAGGGGATGCCTATGGCTACACCTTC. Encoded protein: CASSFLSGDAYGYTF.

CDR3: CASSQGSGNEQFF. The CDR3 coding sequence is TGCGCCAGCAGCCAAGGTTCTGGCAATGAGCAGTTCTTC. The chain combines TRBV4-1 with TRBJ2-1, with D uncertain. V was trimmed by 1 base and J by 6 bases, leaving 7 bases between them. The germline gives CDR1 MGHRA, CDR2 YSYEKL. CDR3 length: 13 residues.

This clonotype was detected ten times or more. V and J are TRBV30 and TRBJ1-1; no firm D call. The CDR3 covers 16 residues. Trimming took off 0 bases at V and 3 bases at J, with 17 bases between the two ends. The germline CDR1 and CDR2 sequences are GTSNPN and SVGIG (reference sequence). The DNA for the CDR3 is TGTGCCTGGAGTGTGTCCAAGTTTTCGTGGGACACTGAAGCTTTCTTT. Protein: CAWSVSKFSWDTEAFF.

V usage is TRBV6-1 and J usage is TRBJ2-7, with D possibly being TRBD1 or TRBD2 (5 bases each). V was trimmed by 4 bases and J by 6 bases, leaving 10 bases between them. The CDR3 is 12 amino acids. The germline V gene has CDR1 MNHNS and CDR2 SASEGT. CDR3 residues: CASSGLRGEQYF. The CDR3, as DNA: TGTGCCAGCAGTGGGTTGAGGGGCGAGCAGTACTTC.

At least ten counts were recorded for this clonotype. The V gene is TRBV12-3 or TRBV12-4, the J gene TRBJ2-3, with D uncertain. CDR3 length: 11 residues. The ends were cut back, 6 bases at V and 6 bases at J, with 7 bases in the middle. The CDR3 region is CASSKRDTQYF. Here the CDR3 DNA reads TGTGCCAGCAGCAAGAGGGATACGCAGTATTTT.

At least ten counts were recorded for this clonotype. This chain uses TRBV6-1 with TRBJ1-1, with TRBD1 matching 9 bases. The CDR3 has 14 amino acids. Germline V gene data show CDR1 as MNHNS and CDR2 as SASEGT. V lost 5 bases, J lost 6 bases, and 7 bases stayed unmatched. The CDR3 loop is CASSPGQGRSEAFF. CDR3 DNA: TGTGCCAGCAGTCCTGGACAGGGGAGGTCTGAAGCTTTCTTT.

This clonotype showed up many times. This chain links TRBV28 with TRBJ2-7; D not certain. Trimming removed 4 bases from V and 7 bases from J, with 11 bases in between. Germline CDR1 is MDHEN and CDR2 is SYDVKM. The CDR3 is made up of 12 amino acids. The CDR3 nucleotides read TGTGCCAGCAGTTCGACCTCCAGAGAGCAGTACTTC. It is translated as CASSSTSREQYF.

This clonotype has a count of ten or more. Mismatch with germline at one junction end may stem from a read error. The chain links TRBV12-3 or TRBV12-4 to TRBJ2-7; no reliable D call. This CDR3 region has 14 residues. The CDR3 region is CASSQVPTGPERYF. The DNA for the CDR3 is TGTGCCAGCAGCCAGGTCCCGACTGGCCCTGAGCGGTACTTC.

This clonotype was seen repeatedly, ten times or more. The chain uses TRBV7-3 and TRBJ1-1, with D possibly TRBD1 on 6 matching bases. The CDR3 has 13 residues. V lost 6 bases to trimming and J lost 3 bases, with 11 bases between them. Germline V lookup: CDR1 SGHTA, CDR2 FQGTGA. CDR3 coding DNA: TGTGCCAGCAGTTACAACAGGGACACTGAAGCTTTCTTT. It specifies CASSYNRDTEAFF.

This clonotype was counted between two and nine times. This chain links TRBV12-3 or TRBV12-4 with TRBJ2-7, with no clear D. Trimming cost V 4 bases and J 2 bases, with 12 bases left between them. The CDR3 contains 14 residues. This chain's CDR3 is CASSSGRLTYEQYF. The CDR3 DNA reads as TGTGCCAGCAGTTCCGGCCGCCTTACCTACGAGCAGTACTTC.

This clonotype was recorded at least ten times. In nucleotides, the CDR3 is TGCGCCAGCAGCTTGGGACAGGGCATCTACGAGCAGTACTTC. It yields the protein CASSLGQGIYEQYF. V gene TRBV5-1 combines with J gene TRBJ2-7; 7 nucleotides align to TRBD1. The V gene end was trimmed by 0 bases and the J gene end by 3 bases; junction bases not matched to a gene: 3. Germline V gene data show CDR1 as SGHRS and CDR2 as YFSETQ. This CDR3 has 14 residues.

The genes are TRBV7-9 and TRBJ2-7; D uncertain. This CDR3 has 12 residues. Germline assignment: CDR1 SEHNR and CDR2 FQNEAQ (reference sequence). Trimming stripped 8 bases from V and 5 bases from J, with 13 bases between. DNA for the CDR3: TGTGCCAGCGTCGACGGACGGGACGAGCAGTACTTC. It codes for CASVDGRDEQYF.

The J gene is TRBJ2-1, the V gene TRBV6-2 or TRBV6-3; 11 bases align to TRBD2. The J segment lost 9 bases and the V segment lost 8 bases, leaving 15 bases of the junction unmatched. Germline V gene sequence: CDR1 MNHEY, CDR2 SVGEGT. This CDR3 has 16 residues. CDR3 nucleotides: TGTGCCAGCCTTCGAAGCAGACTAGCGGGAACTATTGAGCAGTTCTTC. The encoded protein is CASLRSRLAGTIEQFF.

In its sample, this clonotype was seen a few times. The chain carries TRBV15 and TRBJ2-2; D gene ambiguous. V dropped 0 bases and J dropped 7 bases, with 6 bases sitting between them. This CDR3 contains 13 residues. Per the germline V gene, CDR1 is LNHNV and CDR2 is YYDKDF (reference sequence). The CDR3 sequence is CATSRDRGGELFF. In DNA form, the CDR3 reads TGTGCCACCAGCAGAGATCGAGGCGGGGAGCTGTTTTTT.

V is TRBV28 and J is TRBJ2-7; D may correspond to TRBD1 or TRBD2 (5 bases each). Looked up from germline, CDR1 is MDHEN and CDR2 is SYDVKM. CDR3 length equals 15 residues. Trimming stripped 4 bases from V and 3 bases from J, with 16 bases between. The chain's CDR3 is CASSSTRGSDYEQYF. DNA for the CDR3: TGTGCCAGCAGTTCCACTAGGGGATCCGACTACGAGCAGTACTTC.

This clonotype was counted only a few times. This rearrangement joins TRBV7-2 to TRBJ1-1; D remains unclear. The CDR3 has 14 amino acids. V lost 2 bases and J lost 1, with 8 bases in between. Germline CDR1 and CDR2: SGHTA and FQGNSA. CDR3 in amino acids: CASSLRLPNTEAFF. CDR3 DNA: TGTGCCAGCAGCTTAAGACTACCGAACACTGAAGCTTTCTTT.

Note on this clonotype: This may be a read error, as it is one base from a much larger clone. The chain recombines TRBV2 with TRBJ2-1; 8 bases are shared with TRBD2. Germline loops: CDR1 SNHLY, CDR2 FYNNEI. The length of the CDR3 is 14 residues. V lost 6 bases and J lost 10; bases outside the gene matches: 11. The CDR3 DNA is TGTGCCAGCAGCAGGACTAGCAGGGAAGTAGAGCAGTTCTTC. This translates into CASSRTSREVEQFF.

The chain couples TRBV6-1 to TRBJ2-2; D remains unclear. The CDR3 is 14 amino acids. The germline V gene encodes CDR1 MNHNS and CDR2 SASEGT. Trimming pared 7 bases from V and 1 base from J, leaving 10 bases between. The CDR3 nucleotides read TGTGCCAGCATTGGGCCGATGAACACCGGGGAGCTGTTTTTT. Its protein is CASIGPMNTGELFF.

This clonotype was seen repeatedly, ten times or more. This chain links TRBV2 with TRBJ2-3; 8 bases map to TRBD2. The germline V gene has CDR1 SNHLY and CDR2 FYNNEI. J gave up 0 bases and V 5 bases, and 7 bases lay outside the gene matches. This CDR3 comprises 16 residues. This CDR3 is CASSYPGLVSTDTQYF. In nucleotides, the CDR3 is TGTGCCAGCAGTTACCCGGGACTAGTTAGCACAGATACGCAGTATTTT.

This clonotype occurred a few times. This chain connects TRBV12-3 or TRBV12-4 to TRBJ2-7; maybe TRBD2 (6 bases). The CDR3 is 14 residues long. V gave up 3 bases and J gave up 6 bases, with 15 bases separating them. CDR3 sequence: CASSFAVPGGEQYF. For the CDR3, the DNA is TGTGCCAGCAGTTTCGCCGTCCCCGGGGGCGAGCAGTACTTC.

This clonotype came up a few times. V gene TRBV19 combines with J gene TRBJ2-7; no clear D. The CDR3 contains 14 residues. V gave up 3 bases and J gave up 2 bases, with 11 bases separating them. The germline V gene encodes CDR1 LNHDA and CDR2 SQIVND (reference sequence). In DNA form, the CDR3 reads TGTGCCAGTAGTATGGCGGCTACAACCTACGAGCAGTACTTC. Residues: CASSMAATTYEQYF.